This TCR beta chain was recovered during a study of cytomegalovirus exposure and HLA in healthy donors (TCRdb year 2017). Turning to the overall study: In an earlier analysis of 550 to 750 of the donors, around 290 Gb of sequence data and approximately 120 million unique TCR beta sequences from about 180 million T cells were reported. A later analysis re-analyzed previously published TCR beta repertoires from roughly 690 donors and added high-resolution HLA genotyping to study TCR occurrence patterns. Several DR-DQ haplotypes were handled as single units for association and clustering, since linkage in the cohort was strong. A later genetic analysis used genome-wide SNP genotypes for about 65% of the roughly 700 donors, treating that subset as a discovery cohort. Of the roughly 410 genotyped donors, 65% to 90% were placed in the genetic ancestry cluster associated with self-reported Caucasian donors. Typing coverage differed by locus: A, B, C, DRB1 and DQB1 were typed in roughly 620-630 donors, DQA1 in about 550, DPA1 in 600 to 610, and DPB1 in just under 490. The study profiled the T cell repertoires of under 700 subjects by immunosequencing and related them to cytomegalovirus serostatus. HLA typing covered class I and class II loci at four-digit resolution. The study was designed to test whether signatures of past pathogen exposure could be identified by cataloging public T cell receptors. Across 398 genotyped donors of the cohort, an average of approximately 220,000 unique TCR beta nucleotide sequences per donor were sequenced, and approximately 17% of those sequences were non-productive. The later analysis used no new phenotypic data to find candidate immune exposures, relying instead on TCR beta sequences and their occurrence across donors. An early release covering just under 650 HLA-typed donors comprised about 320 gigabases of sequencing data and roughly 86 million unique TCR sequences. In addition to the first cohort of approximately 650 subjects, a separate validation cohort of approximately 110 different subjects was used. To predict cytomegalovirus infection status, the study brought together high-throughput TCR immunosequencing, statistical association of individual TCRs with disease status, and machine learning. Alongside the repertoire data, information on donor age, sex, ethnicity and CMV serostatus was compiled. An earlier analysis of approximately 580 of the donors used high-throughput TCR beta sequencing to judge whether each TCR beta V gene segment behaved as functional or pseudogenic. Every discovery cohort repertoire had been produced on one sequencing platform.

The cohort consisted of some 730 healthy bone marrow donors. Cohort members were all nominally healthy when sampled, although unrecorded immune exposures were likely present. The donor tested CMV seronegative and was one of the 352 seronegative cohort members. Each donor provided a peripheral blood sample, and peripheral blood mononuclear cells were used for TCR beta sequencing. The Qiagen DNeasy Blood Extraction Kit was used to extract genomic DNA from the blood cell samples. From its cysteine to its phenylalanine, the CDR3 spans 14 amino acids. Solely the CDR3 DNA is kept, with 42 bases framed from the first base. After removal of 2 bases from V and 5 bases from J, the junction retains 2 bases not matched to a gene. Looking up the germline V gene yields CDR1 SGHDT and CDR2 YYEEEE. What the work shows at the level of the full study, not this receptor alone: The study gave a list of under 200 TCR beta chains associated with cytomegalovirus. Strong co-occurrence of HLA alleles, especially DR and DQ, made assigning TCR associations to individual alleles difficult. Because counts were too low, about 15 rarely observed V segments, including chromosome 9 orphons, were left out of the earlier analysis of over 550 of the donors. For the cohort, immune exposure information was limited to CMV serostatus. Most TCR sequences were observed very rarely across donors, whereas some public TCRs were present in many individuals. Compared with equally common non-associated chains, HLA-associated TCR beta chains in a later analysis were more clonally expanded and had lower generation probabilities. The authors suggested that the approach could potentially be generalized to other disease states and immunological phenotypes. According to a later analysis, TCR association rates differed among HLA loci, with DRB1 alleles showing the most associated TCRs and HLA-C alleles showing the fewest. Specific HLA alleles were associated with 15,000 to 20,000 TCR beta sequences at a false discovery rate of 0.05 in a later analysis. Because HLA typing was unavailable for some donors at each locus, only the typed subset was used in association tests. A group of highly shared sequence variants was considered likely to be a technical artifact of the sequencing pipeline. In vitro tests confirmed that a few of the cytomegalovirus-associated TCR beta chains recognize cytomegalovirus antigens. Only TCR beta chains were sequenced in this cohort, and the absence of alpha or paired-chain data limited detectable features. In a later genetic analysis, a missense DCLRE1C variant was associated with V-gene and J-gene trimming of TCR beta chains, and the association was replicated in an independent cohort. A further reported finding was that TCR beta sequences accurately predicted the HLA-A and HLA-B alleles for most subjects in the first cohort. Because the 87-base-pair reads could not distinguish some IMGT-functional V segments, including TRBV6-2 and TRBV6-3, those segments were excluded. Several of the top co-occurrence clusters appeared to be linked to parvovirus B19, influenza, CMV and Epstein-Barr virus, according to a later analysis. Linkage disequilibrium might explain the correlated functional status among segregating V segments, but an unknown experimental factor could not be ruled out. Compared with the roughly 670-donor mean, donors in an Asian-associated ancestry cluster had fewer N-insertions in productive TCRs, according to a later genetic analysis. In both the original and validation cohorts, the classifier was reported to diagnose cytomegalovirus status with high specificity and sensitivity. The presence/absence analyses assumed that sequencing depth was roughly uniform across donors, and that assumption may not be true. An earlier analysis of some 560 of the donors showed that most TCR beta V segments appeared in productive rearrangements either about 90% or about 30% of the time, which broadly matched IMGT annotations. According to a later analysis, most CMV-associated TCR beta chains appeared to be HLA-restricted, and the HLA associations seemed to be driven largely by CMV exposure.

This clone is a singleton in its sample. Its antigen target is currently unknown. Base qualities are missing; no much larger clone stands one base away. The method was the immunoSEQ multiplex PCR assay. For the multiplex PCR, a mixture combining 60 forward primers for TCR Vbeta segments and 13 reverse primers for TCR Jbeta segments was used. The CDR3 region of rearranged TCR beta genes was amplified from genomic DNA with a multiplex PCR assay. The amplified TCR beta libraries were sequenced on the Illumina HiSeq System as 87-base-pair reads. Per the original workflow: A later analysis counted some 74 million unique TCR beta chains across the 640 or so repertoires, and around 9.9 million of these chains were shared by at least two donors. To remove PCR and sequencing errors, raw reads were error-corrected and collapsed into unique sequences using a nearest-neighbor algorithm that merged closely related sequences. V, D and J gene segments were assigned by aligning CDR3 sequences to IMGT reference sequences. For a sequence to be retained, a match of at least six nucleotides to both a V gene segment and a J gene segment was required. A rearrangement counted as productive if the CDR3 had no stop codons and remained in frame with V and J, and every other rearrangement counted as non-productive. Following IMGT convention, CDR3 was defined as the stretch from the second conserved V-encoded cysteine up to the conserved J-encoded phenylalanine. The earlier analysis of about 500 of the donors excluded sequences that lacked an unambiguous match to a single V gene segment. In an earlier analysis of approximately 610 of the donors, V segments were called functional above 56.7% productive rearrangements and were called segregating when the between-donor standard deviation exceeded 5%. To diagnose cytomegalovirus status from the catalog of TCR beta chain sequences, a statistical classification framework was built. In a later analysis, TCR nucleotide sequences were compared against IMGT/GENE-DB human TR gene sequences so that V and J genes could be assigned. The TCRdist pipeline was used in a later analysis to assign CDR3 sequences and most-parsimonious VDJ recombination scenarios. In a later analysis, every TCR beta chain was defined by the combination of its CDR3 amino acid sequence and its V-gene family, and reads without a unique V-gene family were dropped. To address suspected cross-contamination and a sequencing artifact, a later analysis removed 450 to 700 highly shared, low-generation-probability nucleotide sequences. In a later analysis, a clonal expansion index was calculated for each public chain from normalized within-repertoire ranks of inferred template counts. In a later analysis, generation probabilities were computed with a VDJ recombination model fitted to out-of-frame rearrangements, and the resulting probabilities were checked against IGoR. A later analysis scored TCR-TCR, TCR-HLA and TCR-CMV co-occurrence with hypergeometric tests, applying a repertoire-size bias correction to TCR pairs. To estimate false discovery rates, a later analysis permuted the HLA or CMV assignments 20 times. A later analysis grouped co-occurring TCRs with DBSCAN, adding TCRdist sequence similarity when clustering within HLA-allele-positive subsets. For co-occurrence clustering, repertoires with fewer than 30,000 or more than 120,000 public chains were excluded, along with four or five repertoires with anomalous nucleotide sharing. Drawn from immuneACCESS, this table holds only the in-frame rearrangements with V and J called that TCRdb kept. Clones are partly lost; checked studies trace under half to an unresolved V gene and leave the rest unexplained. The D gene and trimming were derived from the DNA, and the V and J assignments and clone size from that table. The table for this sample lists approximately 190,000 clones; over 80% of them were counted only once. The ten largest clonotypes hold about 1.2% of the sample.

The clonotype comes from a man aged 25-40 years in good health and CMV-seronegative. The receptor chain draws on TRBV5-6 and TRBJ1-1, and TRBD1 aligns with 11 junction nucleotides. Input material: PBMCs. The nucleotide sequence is TGTGCCAGCAGCTTCGGGACAGGGGGGACTGAAGCTTTCTTT. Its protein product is CASSFGTGGTEAFF.